Following are 15 T cell receptor beta chains from one sample sequenced in a study of T cell changes during pregnancy in multiple sclerosis. Clones were read by immunoSEQ multiplex PCR, and TCRdb kept only the in-frame ones, dropping some. The sample comprises approximately 54,000 clones, 91% of which are singletons, and approximately 1.1% rests with the top ten. Source: peripheral blood, taken after pregnancy. The source is a female donor in good health, enrolled as a control in a pregnancy study.

This clone was seen a single time. This chain uses TRBV7-9 with TRBJ2-7, with 13 bases aligning to TRBD2. The CDR3 is 18 residues long. V shed 1 base and J 2 bases; nucleotides not matched to a gene: 8. Germline V gene lookup returns CDR1 SEHNR and CDR2 FQNEAQ (reference sequence). The CDR3 DNA is TGTGCCAGCAGCTTAGGGACTAGCGGGAGAGCTGCGACCTACGAGCAGTACTTC. Its protein is CASSLGTSGRAATYEQYF. The whole variable domain, remainder taken from reference TRBV7-9 and TRBJ2-7, is DTGVSQNPRHKITKRGQNVTFRCDPISEHNRLYWYRQTLGQGPEFLTYFQNEAQLEKSRLLSDRFSAERPKGSFSTLEIQRTEQGDSAMYLCASSLGTSGRAATYEQYFGPGTRLTVT.

This clone was found a few times. Additional DNA sequences in this sample encode the identical CDR3. V gene TRBV18 combines with J gene TRBJ1-5, with D possibly TRBD1 on 6 matching bases. The germline V gene encodes CDR1 KGHSH and CDR2 LQKENI. CDR3 length equals 14 residues. Trimming stripped 2 bases from V and 2 bases from J, with 7 bases between. Here the CDR3 reads CASSPRQGNQPQHF. The CDR3 DNA reads TGTGCCAGCTCACCAAGACAGGGCAATCAGCCCCAGCATTTT.

The gene calls are TRBV5-1 and TRBJ2-3; TRBD1 is a possible D gene (5 bases). The CDR3 length is 16 residues. Germline V gene data show CDR1 as SGHRS and CDR2 as YFSETQ. V lost 0 bases, J lost 1 base, and 12 bases lay in between. This CDR3 reads CASSLEVGPGTDTQYF. The CDR3 DNA is TGCGCCAGCAGCTTGGAGGTGGGGCCGGGCACAGATACGCAGTATTTT.

This clone was observed a handful of times. V usage is TRBV2 and J usage is TRBJ1-5; TRBD1 matches 12 bases. Looked up from germline, CDR1 is SNHLY and CDR2 is FYNNEI. This CDR3 region has 15 residues. J was trimmed by 6 bases and V by 7 bases; bases with no gene match: 7. The CDR3 is CASTRGTGGGQPQHF. Written as DNA, the CDR3 is TGTGCCAGCACCCGAGGGACAGGGGGCGGTCAGCCCCAGCATTTT.

In its sample, this clone was seen once. The chain recombines TRBV27 with TRBJ2-3; 8 bases fit TRBD2. Germline V lookup: CDR1 MNHEY, CDR2 SMNVEV (reference sequence). The CDR3 extends over 16 amino acids. V lost 5 bases, J lost 2 bases, and 9 bases stayed unmatched. The CDR3 loop reads CASSPGTRGNTDTQYF. The CDR3 bases are TGTGCCAGCAGTCCCGGGACTAGAGGGAACACAGATACGCAGTATTTT.

The V gene is TRBV27, the J gene TRBJ2-2, with 12 bases matching TRBD2. V gave up 6 bases and J gave up 4 bases; unmatched junction bases: 6. Looked up from germline, CDR1 is MNHEY and CDR2 is SMNVEV (reference sequence). This CDR3 has 16 amino acids. In nucleotides, the CDR3 is TGTGCCAGCAGGCCCCTAGCGGGGGGGGTCACCGGGGAGCTGTTTTTT. It is translated as CASRPLAGGVTGELFF.

The genes are TRBV30 and TRBJ1-2; the D gene is possibly TRBD1 (6 bases). V shed 4 bases and J shed 1 base, with 10 bases lying between them. Germline values: CDR1 GTSNPN, CDR2 SVGIG (reference sequence). CDR3 length equals 13 residues. Here the CDR3 DNA reads TGTGCCTGGAATCTAGGGGGTAACTATGGCTACACCTTC. As protein: CAWNLGGNYGYTF.

The chain has TRBV5-6 and TRBJ2-7; D is possibly TRBD2 (6 bases). The CDR3 runs 15 residues. Trimming removed 4 bases from V and 6 bases from J, with 20 bases in between. The germline V gene has CDR1 SGHDT and CDR2 YYEEEE. The CDR3, as DNA: TGTGCCAGCAGCGCGGAGCCGGGACTCTGGGGCGAGCAGTACTTC. It translates to CASSAEPGLWGEQYF.

The chain uses TRBV7-8 and TRBJ1-5; D not certain. The V and J ends lost 1 base and 1 base respectively, with 8 bases between them. This CDR3 spans 15 amino acids. Germline V gene sequence: CDR1 SGHVS, CDR2 FQNEAQ. The CDR3 sequence: CASSLGRGSNQPQHF. The CDR3 coding sequence is TGTGCCAGCAGCTTAGGGCGGGGAAGCAATCAGCCCCAGCATTTT.

CDR3 sequence reads: CASSLAKGGPLATNEKLFF. CDR3 nucleotide sequence: TGCGCCAGCAGCTTGGCTAAGGGGGGGCCCCTAGCAACTAATGAAAAACTGTTTTTT. V gene TRBV5-1 combines with J gene TRBJ1-4; D perhaps matches TRBD1 (6 bases). CDR1 is SGHRS and CDR2 is YFSETQ in the germline V gene. CDR3 length equals 19 residues. Trimming stripped 0 bases from V and 0 bases from J, with 18 bases between.

The gene calls are TRBV19 and TRBJ1-2, with D hard to call. Between the trimmed V and J ends, which lost 7 bases and 2 bases, there was a span of 17 bases. The CDR3 has 15 residues. CDR1 and CDR2 from the germline V gene are LNHDA and SQIVND (reference sequence). CDR3 bases: TGTGCCAGTAAGCGTTTCAGCACCTCAAACTATGGCTACACCTTC. Residues: CASKRFSTSNYGYTF.

CDR3 residues: CASSQGGQSSPLHF. In nucleotides, the CDR3 is TGCGCCAGCAGCCAGGGGGGGCAGAGTTCACCCCTCCACTTT. The V call is TRBV4-3, the J call TRBJ1-6; weak D call: TRBD1 (6 bases). The germline gives CDR1 LGHNA, CDR2 YSLEER. CDR3 length equals 14 residues. The germline V and J ends were trimmed by 3 bases and 9 bases, with 12 bases remaining between them.

This sequence joins TRBV7-2 and TRBJ2-1; a possible D gene is TRBD2 (5 bases). Germline V gene lookup returns CDR1 SGHTA and CDR2 FQGNSA. CDR3 length: 14 amino acids. Trimming cost V 5 bases and J 5 bases, with 13 bases left between them. CDR3 in amino acids: CASSIDTGNNEQFF. CDR3 sequence (DNA): TGTGCCAGCAGCATAGACACGGGAAACAATGAGCAGTTCTTC.

The CDR3 spells CASSLLKGAGAFF. As DNA, the CDR3 is TGTGCCAGCAGTTTATTAAAGGGGGCCGGAGCTTTCTTT. The chain couples TRBV27 to TRBJ1-1; 7 bases fit TRBD1. Germline assignment: CDR1 MNHEY and CDR2 SMNVEV (reference sequence). The CDR3 totals 13 residues. J gave up 10 bases and V 1 base, and 6 bases lay outside the gene matches.

The chain combines TRBV7-2 with TRBJ2-3; possibly TRBD2 for D (5 bases). V lost 2 bases, J lost 6 bases, and 12 bases lay in between. The CDR3 is 14 residues long. CDR1 is SGHTA, CDR2 FQGNSA, per germline. The CDR3 nucleotides read TGTGCCAGCAGCTTACAACCGAGGAGGGATACGCAGTATTTT. Protein sequence: CASSLQPRRDTQYF. Full variable domain (remainder filled in from reference TRBV7-2 and TRBJ2-3): GAGVSQSPSNKVTEKGKDVELRCDPISGHTALYWYRQSLGQGLEFLIYFQGNSAPDKSGLPSDRFSAERTGGSVSTLTIQRTQQEDSAVYLCASSLQPRRDTQYFGPGTRLTVL.